This T cell receptor (beta chain) was sequenced in a study of Graves' ophthalmopathy and Graves' hyperthyroidism. The study, taken as a whole, reports: Detected in blood as well were most expanded thyroid clonotypes with frequency above 0.001.

The PBMCs had their origin in less than 13 ml of fresh peripheral blood. Researchers took RNA transcripts and amplified TCR beta CDR3 regions from them. HTBI-primed RT-PCR formed the first round, and a multiplex PCR formed the second. TCRdb reprocessed the multiplex PCR reads with MiXCR, giving one entry per CDR3 protein. This table has some 400,000 distinct CDR3 sequences, around 16% appearing once. The CDR3 sequence is 14 residues long. CDR1 is SEHNR, CDR2 FQNEAQ, per germline (reference sequence). V was trimmed by 2 bases and J by 7 bases, leaving 14 bases between them. This clonotype was counted many times. Its antigen is unknown.

Sequencing used peripheral blood. This TCR came from a woman aged 18-29 years with Graves' ophthalmopathy. V gene TRBV7-9 combines with J gene TRBJ2-5; D might be TRBD2 (6 bases). In nucleotides, the CDR3 is TGTGCCAGCAGCTTAAGTAAGACTAGTTGGACCCAGTACTTC. Amino acids: CASSLSKTSWTQYF.